What follows are 20 T cell receptor beta chains derived from one specimen sequenced in a study of vaccination effects on CD4 cells after COVID-19. No antigens are known for them. Clones were read by immunoSEQ multiplex PCR, and TCRdb kept only the in-frame ones, dropping some. The table shows more than 25,000 clones, with 74% occurring only once. Viral peptide pool expansion of antigen-specific CD4+ T cells preceded sequencing in the ViraFEST assay. Cells that had been cultured for less than eleven days were the source of isolated CD4+ T cells. Every participant took two doses of the BNT162b2 or mRNA-1273 vaccine. The material sequenced was CD4+ T cells from PBMCs cultured with HCoV-229E spike peptides, taken after COVID-19 vaccination. All receptors come from a human donor who received a COVID-19 vaccine.

This chain joins TRBV30 and TRBJ2-7; D is perhaps TRBD1 or TRBD2 (5 bases each). The CDR3 is made up of 14 amino acids. CDR1 and CDR2 from the germline V gene are GTSNPN and SVGIG (reference sequence). V gave up 2 bases and J gave up 0 bases, with 11 bases separating them. This chain's CDR3 is CAWSFGGGSYEQYF. CDR3 coding DNA: TGTGCCTGGAGTTTCGGTGGGGGCTCCTACGAGCAGTACTTC.

This chain joins TRBV5-1 and TRBJ2-5; TRBD2 is a possible D gene (6 bases). The CDR3 has 14 residues. Germline CDR1 SGHRS, CDR2 YFSETQ. The germline V and J ends were trimmed by 3 bases and 2 bases, with 11 bases remaining between them. CDR3 DNA sequence: TGCGCCAGCAGCTCCGGGACTCTACAAGAGACCCAGTACTTC. Its translation: CASSSGTLQETQYF.

The chain carries TRBV6-5 and TRBJ1-2; 7 bases line up with TRBD1. The CDR3 totals 15 residues. J was trimmed by 7 bases and V by 2 bases; bases with no gene match: 10. Germline V gene lookup returns CDR1 MNHEY and CDR2 SVGAGI. The CDR3 nucleotides read TGTGCCAGCAGTTACCCCAGACAGGGAGTTGGTGGCTACACCTTC. This sequence encodes CASSYPRQGVGGYTF.

The rearrangement joins TRBV6-5 to TRBJ2-1; 10 nucleotides agree with TRBD2. CDR3 length: 15 amino acids. The trim removed 0 bases at V and 8 bases at J, leaving 4 bases unmatched. Per the germline V gene, CDR1 is MNHEY and CDR2 is SVGAGI. The CDR3 is CASSYSSGGSYEQFF. In DNA form, the CDR3 reads TGTGCCAGCAGTTACTCTAGCGGGGGGTCCTATGAGCAGTTCTTC.

V gene TRBV7-7 combines with J gene TRBJ1-4; D is perhaps TRBD1 (6 bases). The CDR3 is 14 residues long. The V end lost 1 base, the J end lost 7 bases, and 10 bases lay between the germline ends. Germline CDR1 is SSHAT and CDR2 is FNYEAQ (reference sequence). The DNA of the CDR3 is TGTGCCAGCAGCTTAGAGGGGGGCTTTGAAAAACTGTTTTTT. Translated, it gives CASSLEGGFEKLFF.

Written as DNA, the CDR3 is TGTGCAAGTCGCCCGCATGGAAGGACGAACACCGGGGAGCTGTTTTTT. It translates to CASRPHGRTNTGELFF. V is TRBV12-2 and J is TRBJ2-2. TRBV12-2 is recorded as a pseudogene. The CDR3 length is 16 residues.

The rearrangement uses TRBV5-1 and TRBJ2-1, with TRBD2 identical over 7 bases. Germline CDR1 is SGHRS and CDR2 is YFSETQ. V shed 0 bases, J shed 5 bases, and the junction held 11 bases outside the gene matches. The CDR3 is 17 amino acids. The CDR3 region has the DNA TGCGCCAGCAGCTTGGACGGCCCGGGGAGGGCCAACAATGAGCAGTTCTTC. It is translated as CASSLDGPGRANNEQFF.

The chain combines TRBV19 with TRBJ1-1, with D possibly TRBD1 on 6 matching bases. This CDR3 has 15 residues. The V end lost 1 base, the J end lost 3 bases, and 12 bases lay between the germline ends. The germline CDR1 and CDR2 sequences are LNHDA and SQIVND (reference sequence). CDR3 DNA: TGTGCCAGTAGTATAGTAGTGGGGGGCTACACTGAAGCTTTCTTT. It is translated as CASSIVVGGYTEAFF.

The J gene is TRBJ1-1, the V gene TRBV19, with 8 bases identical to TRBD1. This CDR3 has 14 residues. V was clipped by 5 bases and J by 4 bases; unmatched bases: 6. CDR1 is LNHDA and CDR2 is SQIVND in the germline V gene (reference sequence). The CDR3 is CASSPQGAGTEAFF. In DNA form, the CDR3 reads TGTGCCAGTAGTCCGCAGGGGGCCGGCACTGAAGCTTTCTTT.

V and J are TRBV10-1 and TRBJ1-2; D not resolved. V lost 2 bases, J lost 1 base, and 5 bases lay in between. The germline V gene encodes CDR1 WNHNN and CDR2 SYGVQD (reference sequence). CDR3 size: 13 residues. CDR3 sequence (DNA): TGCGCCAGCAGTGAGGATCTTAACTATGGCTACACCTTC. Protein: CASSEDLNYGYTF.

A few counts support this clone. The rearrangement joins TRBV5-5 to TRBJ1-3, with 11 bases lining up with TRBD1. The trim removed 0 bases at V and 3 bases at J, leaving 5 bases unmatched. The V gene's germline CDR1 is SGHKS and CDR2 YYEKEE (reference sequence). The CDR3 loop spans 17 amino acids. The CDR3 loop reads CASSLGGQGALGNTIYF. The CDR3, as DNA: TGTGCCAGCAGCTTGGGAGGACAGGGGGCGCTTGGAAACACCATATATTTT.

The genes are TRBV13 and TRBJ2-2; D possibly corresponds to TRBD1 (6 bases). Germline values: CDR1 PRHDT, CDR2 FYEKMQ (reference sequence). The CDR3 is made up of 16 amino acids. V was clipped by 5 bases and J by 5 bases, with 18 bases between them. CDR3 region: CASSPPGQGTTGELFF. The CDR3 DNA sequence: TGTGCCAGCAGCCCCCCCGGTCAGGGGACGACCGGGGAGCTGTTTTTT.

This sequence joins TRBV7-9 and TRBJ2-7; 7 nucleotides match TRBD1. The V gene end was trimmed by 5 bases and the J gene end by 3 bases; junction bases not matched to a gene: 13. CDR3 size: 16 residues. CDR1 is SEHNR, CDR2 FQNEAQ, per germline (reference sequence). CDR3 in amino acids: CASSAPGQSGNYEQYF. CDR3 bases: TGTGCCAGCAGCGCGCCGGGACAGTCGGGCAACTACGAGCAGTACTTC.

The gene calls are TRBV27 and TRBJ1-6, with D uncertain. V was trimmed by 6 bases and J by 4 bases, leaving 10 bases between them. In germline, CDR1 is MNHEY, CDR2 SMNVEV (reference sequence). The length of the CDR3 is 14 residues. CDR3 sequence reads: CASSEGYYNSPLHF. CDR3 nucleotides: TGTGCCAGCAGCGAGGGATATTATAATTCACCCCTCCACTTT.

This chain joins TRBV4-1 and TRBJ2-7, with TRBD1 matching 10 bases. Germline loops: CDR1 MGHRA, CDR2 YSYEKL. The CDR3 is made up of 13 amino acids. With 6 bases clipped from V and 7 bases from J, the junction kept 6 bases outside the gene matches. The CDR3 nucleotides are TGCGCCAGCAGGGGGACAGGGGCGCGAGAGCAGTACTTC. This encodes CASRGTGAREQYF.

The chain recombines TRBV29-1 with TRBJ2-3; TRBD2 is a possible D gene (5 bases). V was cut by 7 bases and J by 4 bases, with 15 bases left in between. Per germline, CDR1 SQVTM and CDR2 ANQGSEA. This CDR3 comprises 13 residues. CDR3 residues: CSARTLRADTQYF. In DNA form, the CDR3 reads TGCAGCGCTCGGACTCTAAGAGCAGATACGCAGTATTTT.

The rearrangement uses TRBV18 and TRBJ1-4; D is undetermined. Germline assignment: CDR1 KGHSH and CDR2 LQKENI. The V and J ends lost 4 bases and 0 bases respectively, with 9 bases between them. This CDR3 has 15 residues. CDR3 DNA sequence: TGTGCCAGCTCACGGAGCACCGCAACTAATGAAAAACTGTTTTTT. This translates into CASSRSTATNEKLFF.

The gene calls are TRBV6-1 and TRBJ1-2; tentatively, D is TRBD1 (5 bases). Germline V gives CDR1 MNHNS, CDR2 SASEGT. Trimming took off 1 base at V and 2 bases at J, with 14 bases between the two ends. The CDR3 is 16 residues long. The CDR3 is CASSEGGTGGNYGYTF. CDR3 DNA: TGTGCCAGCAGTGAAGGTGGTACAGGCGGAAACTATGGCTACACCTTC.

The genes are TRBV6-5 and TRBJ1-2; D uncertain. Germline CDR1 is MNHEY and CDR2 is SVGAGI. V lost 6 bases to trimming and J lost 3 bases, with 14 bases between them. The CDR3 runs to 14 residues. This CDR3 reads CASRRYSGYYGYTF. CDR3 coding DNA: TGTGCCAGCAGACGGTATTCAGGCTACTATGGCTACACCTTC.

This clone was recorded once. The gene calls are TRBV16 and TRBJ2-5; D gene ambiguous. CDR3 length equals 11 residues. The V end was cut by 4 bases, the J end by 4 bases, with 4 bases between. Germline loops: CDR1 KGHSY, CDR2 FQNENV. CDR3 nucleotides: TGTGCCAGCAGCCCCGGAGAGACCCAGTACTTC. Protein: CASSPGETQYF.